Below are 10 T cell receptor beta chains sequenced from a single sample in a study of blood T cell repertoires in COVID-19. Method: immunoSEQ multiplex PCR; TCRdb's copy keeps in-frame clones and lacks some. The table includes 200,000 to 250,000 clones, around four fifths detected once. Sequenced sample: peripheral blood. The receptor source for this set is a woman in her seventies with COVID-19, enrolled during active disease.

The chain combines TRBV24-1 with TRBJ1-3; D might be TRBD1 (6 bases). The CDR3 is 15 residues long. The V end lost 2 bases, the J end lost 2 bases, and 9 bases lay between the germline ends. Germline CDR1 and CDR2: KGHDR and SFDVKD. Written as DNA, the CDR3 is TGTGCCACCAGTGATTCCAGGGGAACTGGAAACACCATATATTTT. Amino acids: CATSDSRGTGNTIYF.

The V call is TRBV5-1, the J call TRBJ1-2, with no clear D. Germline CDR1 is SGHRS and CDR2 is YFSETQ. Trimming removed 5 bases from V and 8 bases from J, with 19 bases in between. CDR3 size: 14 residues. CDR3 sequence: CASRWAMVTPGYTF. In DNA form, the CDR3 reads TGCGCCAGCAGATGGGCCATGGTAACGCCAGGCTACACCTTC.

The V and J genes are TRBV24-1 and TRBJ1-5, with 7 bases fitting TRBD1. The CDR3 is 20 amino acids. The V and J ends lost 1 base and 3 bases, in that order; junction bases with no gene match: 17. Germline CDR1 is KGHDR and CDR2 is SFDVKD. In DNA form, the CDR3 reads TGTGCCACCAGTGATTTTCCCCGGGGCTTACAGGGGCCCCCCAATCAGCCCCAGCATTTT. Translated: CATSDFPRGLQGPPNQPQHF.

The J gene is TRBJ1-2, the V gene TRBV6-5; possibly TRBD1 for D (5 bases). The CDR3 extends over 15 amino acids. Germline V gene sequence: CDR1 MNHEY, CDR2 SVGAGI. Trimming pared 3 bases from V and 4 bases from J, leaving 15 bases between. The CDR3 DNA is TGTGCCAGCAGTTATTTGGGCAGGGAGGCCTATGGCTACACCTTC. Translated: CASSYLGREAYGYTF.

The rearrangement uses TRBV7-2 and TRBJ2-3; 8 bases line up with TRBD2. Germline V CDR1 and CDR2: SGHTA, FQGNSA. This CDR3 comprises 17 residues. J gave up 0 bases and V 5 bases, and 10 bases lay outside the gene matches. The CDR3 DNA reads as TGTGCCAGCAGCGGCCATAGCGGGACGATTAGCACAGATACGCAGTATTTT. It translates to CASSGHSGTISTDTQYF.

The chain employs TRBV6-5 and TRBJ2-1, with a tentative D call TRBD2 (5 bases). The germline V gene has CDR1 MNHEY and CDR2 SVGAGI. Trimming pared 6 bases from V and 3 bases from J, leaving 9 bases between. The CDR3 consists of 13 residues. In DNA, the CDR3 is TGTGCCAGCAGATTCGACTACTACAATGAGCAGTTCTTC. Protein product: CASRFDYYNEQFF.

The table lists this clone with a count of one. The chain recombines TRBV6-2 or TRBV6-3 with TRBJ2-1, with 11 bases lining up with TRBD2. The V gene's germline CDR1 is MNHEY and CDR2 SVGEGT. V dropped 5 bases and J dropped 7; count of bases not matched to a gene: 13. The CDR3 sequence is 17 residues long. The chain's CDR3 is CASSPVRGTSGYNEQFF. In DNA form, the CDR3 reads TGTGCCAGCAGTCCCGTTCGCGGGACTAGCGGTTATAATGAGCAGTTCTTC.

This rearrangement joins TRBV15 to TRBJ1-5, with D perhaps TRBD1 (5 bases). CDR1 LNHNV and CDR2 YYDKDF come from the germline V gene (reference sequence). This CDR3 contains 16 residues. Deletions cut 4 bases from V and 6 bases from J, with 19 bases between. In nucleotides, the CDR3 is TGTGCCACCAGCACCCTTCTGGGGGGAGGTGGTCAGCCCCAGCATTTT. Translating it yields CATSTLLGGGGQPQHF.

V usage is TRBV6-6 and J usage is TRBJ1-5, with 8 bases that match TRBD1. Trimming at V came to 0 bases and at J to 5 bases, leaving 6 bases not matched to a gene. Germline V gives CDR1 MNHNY, CDR2 SVGAGI (reference sequence). The CDR3 is 16 amino acids. CDR3 region: CASSYSWTGNYQPQHF. In DNA form, the CDR3 reads TGTGCCAGCAGTTACTCGTGGACAGGGAATTATCAGCCCCAGCATTTT.

This chain uses TRBV7-9 with TRBJ1-2, with 7 bases that match TRBD1. V dropped 1 base and J dropped 2; count of bases not matched to a gene: 4. The CDR3 is made up of 15 amino acids. Per germline, CDR1 SEHNR and CDR2 FQNEAQ (reference sequence). The CDR3 loop reads CASSLDWDSNYGYTF. CDR3 nucleotides: TGTGCCAGCAGCTTAGACTGGGACAGCAACTATGGCTACACCTTC.